This T cell receptor beta chain was obtained from a study of T cells after yellow fever vaccination. This CDR3 spans 14 amino acids. CDR1 is MNHNS and CDR2 is SASEGT in the germline V gene. With 6 bases removed from V and 9 bases from J, the gap between germline ends came to 19 bases. A word on this clonotype: Its antigen remains unknown.

Study findings and constraints: Reappearing after the booster were most of the clones from primary vaccination (about 95% CD4, 75% to 90% CD8). Abundant bulk-population clonotypes could contaminate the FACS-sorted repertoires. There was a small share of clonotypes that showed up in both the CD4 and CD8 compartments.

TCRdb re-called the 5' RACE reads with MiXCR, one entry per CDR3 protein. The sample holds approximately 140,000 distinct CDR3 sequences, approximately 7.7% seen once. The TCR comes from a man aged 30-40 years who received the YFV17D yellow fever vaccine. The chain has TRBV6-1 and TRBJ2-3; the D gene could be TRBD1 or TRBD2 (5 bases each). The source was CD4+ T cells sorted from PBMCs, collected 5 days after the yellow fever booster vaccination. The CDR3 is CASSGTREVGTQYF. Here the CDR3 DNA reads TGTGCCAGCAGCGGGACCCGCGAAGTAGGCACGCAGTATTTT.